The T cell receptor (beta chain) described here comes from a study of cytotoxic CD8 clonotypes in ibrutinib-treated CLL (dated by TCRdb to 2020 to 2022). Study-level background: The cohort included around 16 treatment-naive and around 10 relapsed/refractory patients; 17 to 18 were IGHV unmutated. Responses were partial in roughly 24 patients and complete in 2; after median approximately 5.5 years follow-up, around 15 stayed in remission and around 12 progressed. Samples at response were collected after a median of about 11 months of treatment, with a range of roughly 6 to 40 months. On average, each sample had approximately 280,000 productive templates and almost 95,000 productive rearrangements. Longitudinal samples were obtainable from about 30% of the 86 participants in the trial. Cryopreserved peripheral blood mononuclear cells were collected at three points: before therapy, at response, and at either sustained remission or disease progression. Every remission and progressive disease sample was obtained while ibrutinib was still being received by the patients. The paper as a whole reports these results and caveats: An increase in clonality was observed at ibrutinib response, with clonality remaining stable during sustained remission and falling back toward baseline at progression. Public clonotypes were rare and either shrank or stayed stable during treatment, and the rise in clonality at ibrutinib response reflected expansion of private clonotypes. Sampling times were not matched between sustained-remission and progressing patients, and lymph node repertoires were not studied. At baseline, clonality was higher than in age-matched healthy donors and showed a strong correlation with circulating CD8+ T-cell counts.

CDR1 and CDR2 are read off the germline V gene as MDHEN and SYDVKM. Measured from the cysteine to the phenylalanine, the CDR3 is 11 residues long. The retained sequence is limited to the CDR3, 33 bases, with the frame set at the first base. In regard to this clone: The clone's antigen remains unknown. The junction and the germline gene differ at one end; a read error may be behind it.

Reading the label with the study, this specimen's time point is: approximately 25 months on ibrutinib. For TCR beta library preparation, approximately 2 micrograms of genomic DNA were extracted from the cryopreserved PBMCs. Longitudinal blood samples from CLL patients on ibrutinib monotherapy were analyzed using high-throughput TCR beta sequencing. Patients were enrolled in a phase 2 open-label single-center ibrutinib monotherapy trial. Each clonotype received, on average, 10x coverage in deep resolution sequencing performed on a MiSeq, where the target depth lay between 1 in 1 million and 1 in 200,000 T cells. The immunoSEQ hsTCRB Kit was used to generate TCR beta libraries. In the authors' own workflow: ImmunoSEQ Data Assistant and ImmunoSEQ Analyzer were used for data analysis, and V, D and J genes were assigned according to IMGT definitions. Clonality was computed as one minus normalized Shannon entropy of productive rearrangement frequencies, ranging from 0 to 1. Only overrepresented clonotypes making up at least 0.05% of each patient's repertoire were included in the public clonotype analysis. About a dozen repertoires from age-matched healthy donors, obtained from immuneACCESS, served as clonality controls. This immuneACCESS table, as held by TCRdb, lists in-frame sequences with V and J called but not all clones. Of the missing ones, under half trace to an unresolved V gene in checked studies; the others have no known cause. Clone size and V and J calls were adopted from that table, with D and trimming inferred from the DNA. This sample has around 130,000 clones in its table, and around four fifths of those were observed once. Of the sample, approximately 3.5% is held by the ten largest clones.

The sequence links TRBV28 to TRBJ1-2, and possibly TRBD1, on 5 matching bases. This specimen was PBMCs, taken after 24 months of ibrutinib treatment. The source of this sequence is a human donor with chronic lymphocytic leukemia. The CDR3 corresponds to CASSRDRPARF. The DNA sequence follows: TGTGCCAGCAGTCGCGACAGACCAGCCCGTTTC.